The clone carrying this TCR beta chain was observed many times. What it recognizes is unknown. This sample's TCRbeta library carried unique molecular identifier barcodes. TCRdb re-analysed the PCR reads in MiXCR, keeping a single row per CDR3 protein. The sample consists of around 100,000 distinct CDR3 sequences, under 13% of them appearing once. This record comes from a study of T-cell reconstitution after alpha-beta-depleted transplantation in children. Whole-study findings and limits: Most T-cell counts and diversity one year after the transplant came from T cells that were newly produced. Reportedly, only several hundred clones from non-depleted graft cells drove alpha-beta T-cell counts at about two months. The study traced high day-60 TCRbeta diversity in some patients to surviving recipient T cells and thymic progenitors.

The sample was PBMCs, taken before TCRalphabeta/CD19-depleted stem cell transplant. The TCR comes from a boy younger than 10 with acute lymphoblastic leukemia, due to receive a stem cell transplant.

The CDR3 DNA is TGCAGTGCCAGCCCCCTCCGGCGGGGGGCCTACGAGCAGTACTTC. Translation: CSASPLRRGAYEQYF. The chain joins TRBV20-1 to TRBJ2-7, with TRBD2 matching 8 bases. CDR1 is DFQATT, CDR2 SNEGSKA, per germline (reference sequence). Trimming at V came to 6 bases and at J to 2 bases, leaving 12 bases not matched to a gene. The CDR3 covers 15 residues.